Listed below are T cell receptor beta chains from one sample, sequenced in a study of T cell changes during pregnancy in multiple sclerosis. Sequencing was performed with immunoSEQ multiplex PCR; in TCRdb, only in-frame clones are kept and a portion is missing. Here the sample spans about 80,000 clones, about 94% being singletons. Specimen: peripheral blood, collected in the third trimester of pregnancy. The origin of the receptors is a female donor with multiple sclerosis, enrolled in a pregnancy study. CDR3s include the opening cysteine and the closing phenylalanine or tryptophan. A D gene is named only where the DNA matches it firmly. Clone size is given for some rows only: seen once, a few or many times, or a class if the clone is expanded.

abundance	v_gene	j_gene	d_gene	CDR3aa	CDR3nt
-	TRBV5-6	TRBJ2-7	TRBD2	CASSWGLAGSYEQYF	TGTGCCAGCAGCTGGGGACTAGCGGGGTCCTACGAGCAGTACTTC
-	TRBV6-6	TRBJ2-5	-	CASSYFPPGETQYF	TGTGCCAGCAGTTACTTCCCTCCGGGTGAGACCCAGTACTTC
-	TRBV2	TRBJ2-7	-	CASSVISEQYF	TGTGCCAGCTCGGTTATATCCGAGCAGTACTTC
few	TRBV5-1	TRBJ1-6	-	CASSADPWGEGSPLHF	TGCGCCAGCAGCGCCGACCCCTGGGGGGAGGGGTCACCCCTCCACTTT
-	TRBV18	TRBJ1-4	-	CASSPGATNEKLFF	TGTGCCAGCTCTCCCGGTGCAACTAATGAAAAACTGTTTTTT
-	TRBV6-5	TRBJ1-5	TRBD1	CASRRTGRNQPQHF	TGTGCCAGCAGGAGGACAGGGCGCAATCAGCCCCAGCATTTT
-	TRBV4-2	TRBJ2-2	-	CASSQAQGPNTGELFF	TGTGCCAGCAGCCAAGCCCAGGGCCCGAACACCGGGGAGCTGTTTTTT
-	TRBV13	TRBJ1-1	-	CASSQGQGYTEAFF	TGTGCCAGCAGCCAAGGGCAGGGTTACACTGAAGCTTTCTTT
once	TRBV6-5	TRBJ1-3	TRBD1	CASSYSRDSGNTIYF	TGTGCCAGCAGTTACTCGAGGGACAGTGGAAACACCATATATTTT
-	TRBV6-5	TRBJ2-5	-	CASSYTLGTMKETQYF	TGTGCCAGCAGTTACACCCTCGGGACAATGAAAGAGACCCAGTACTTC
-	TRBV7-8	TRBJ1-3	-	CASSLSSASSGNTIYF	TGTGCCAGCAGCTTAAGCTCCGCAAGCTCTGGAAACACCATATATTTT
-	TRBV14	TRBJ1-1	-	CASSQAIQGKASLGTEAFF	TGTGCCAGCAGCCAAGCCATTCAGGGAAAAGCTTCCCTGGGCACTGAAGCTTTCTTT
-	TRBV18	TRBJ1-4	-	CASSQGEATNEKLFF	TGTGCCAGCTCACAGGGAGAGGCAACTAATGAAAAACTGTTTTTT
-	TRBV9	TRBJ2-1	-	CASSVNSTRARYNEQFF	TGTGCCAGCAGCGTAAACTCAACTAGGGCCCGATACAATGAGCAGTTCTTC
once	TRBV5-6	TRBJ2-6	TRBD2	CASSLRLAGSGANVLTF	TGTGCCAGCAGCTTGAGACTAGCCGGCTCTGGGGCCAACGTCCTGACTTTC
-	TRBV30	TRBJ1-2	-	CAWSVPEDGYTF	TGTGCCTGGAGTGTACCAGAGGATGGCTACACCTTC
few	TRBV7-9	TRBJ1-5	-	CASSSTASGNQPQHF	TGTGCCAGCAGCTCAACAGCAAGTGGCAATCAGCCCCAGCATTTT
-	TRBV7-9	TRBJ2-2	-	CASSLDRNTGELFF	TGTGCCAGCAGCTTAGATAGAAACACCGGGGAGCTGTTTTTT
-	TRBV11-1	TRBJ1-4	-	CASSPDSSSLKKLFF	TGTGCCAGCAGCCCGGACAGTTCTAGTTTGAAAAAACTGTTTTTT
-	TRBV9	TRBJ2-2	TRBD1	CASSSMPSGQGSTGELFF	TGTGCCAGCAGCTCAATGCCCTCGGGACAGGGGTCCACCGGGGAGCTGTTTTTT
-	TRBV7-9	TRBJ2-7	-	CASSLGWGSSGEQYF	TGTGCCAGCAGCTTAGGCTGGGGCTCCTCAGGAGAGCAGTACTTC
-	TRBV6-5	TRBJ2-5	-	CASSWRDPLETQYF	TGTGCCAGCAGTTGGAGGGACCCTTTAGAGACCCAGTACTTC
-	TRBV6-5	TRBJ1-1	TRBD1	CASKMDRGNTEAFF	TGTGCCAGCAAGATGGACAGGGGAAACACTGAAGCTTTCTTT
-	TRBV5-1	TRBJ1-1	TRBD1	CASSFQGEVEAFF	TGCGCCAGCAGCTTTCAGGGGGAGGTTGAAGCTTTCTTT
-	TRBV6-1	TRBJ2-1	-	CASRSRSVNEQFF	TGTGCCAGCAGGAGCAGGTCGGTCAATGAGCAGTTCTTC